This note documents a single T cell receptor (beta chain) sequence. Its antigen is not known. Execution of the assay was at deep level. Sequenced by immunoSEQ multiplex PCR; TCRdb stores in-frame clones only, minus some. The table shows roughly 2.6 million clones, with 90% to 95% occurring only once. The record originates from a study of shared clonotypes between healthy human individuals. Study-level findings and limits: In having few donors, the study represented limited genetic and exposure-history diversity. Sampling covered blood only; tissue repertoires likely differ.

Germline lookup yields CDR1 MNHEY and CDR2 SMNVEV (reference sequence). The CDR3 length is 13 residues. Trimming removed 2 bases from V and 2 bases from J, with 7 bases in between. The chain joins TRBV27 to TRBJ2-7; unclear D gene. Material for sequencing was naive CD4+ T cells sorted from blood. Subset noted: CD45RA+ positively selected. The TCR was taken from a man younger than 35 in good health. The CDR3 coding sequence is TGTGCCAGCAGTTTAAGGTGGACCTACGAGCAGTACTTC. This encodes CASSLRWTYEQYF.